These 25 T cell receptor beta chains originate from one sample sequenced in a study of T cells in Graves' hyperthyroidism and ophthalmopathy. What was amplified from RNA transcripts were TCR beta CDR3 regions. The TCR CDR3 was amplified in a first-round RT-PCR using the HTBI primer set. TCRdb ran MiXCR on the multiplex PCR reads and lists one entry per CDR3 protein. Of around 560,000 distinct CDR3 sequences in the sample, 16% were seen once. The sample comprised blood. The receptors were gathered from a woman in her late teens or twenties with Graves' hyperthyroidism.

This clonotype appeared many times. The chain recombines TRBV6-5 with TRBJ2-7, with D perhaps being TRBD1 or TRBD2 (6 bases each). CDR1 is MNHEY, CDR2 SVGAGI, per germline. The CDR3 is made up of 13 amino acids. V was trimmed by 2 bases and J by 3 bases, leaving 8 bases between them. CDR3: CASSYGGRYEQYF. Written as DNA, the CDR3 is TGTGCCAGCAGTTACGGGGGGCGCTACGAGCAGTACTTC.

The chain recombines TRBV20-1 with TRBJ2-5, with 8 bases fitting TRBD2. J gave up 3 bases and V 2 bases, and 8 bases lay outside the gene matches. Looked up from germline, CDR1 is DFQATT and CDR2 is SNEGSKA (reference sequence). The CDR3 is made up of 15 amino acids. DNA for the CDR3: TGCAGTGCTAGAATAACGGGGGGGCCTGAAGAGACCCAGTACTTC. Its translation is CSARITGGPEETQYF.

This clonotype was recorded many times. The rearrangement uses TRBV9 and TRBJ1-2; 9 nucleotides agree with TRBD1. The CDR3 is 14 residues long. V was pared by 3 bases and J by 8 bases, with 8 bases of the junction left unmatched. Germline CDR1 reads SGDLS; CDR2 reads YYNGEE. The chain's CDR3 is CASSAPPGQGGYTF. CDR3 coding DNA: TGTGCCAGCAGCGCGCCTCCGGGACAGGGAGGCTACACCTTC.

The chain carries TRBV19 and TRBJ2-1, with 10 positions matching TRBD2. V gave up 6 bases and J gave up 7 bases; unmatched junction bases: 6. The CDR3 loop spans 14 amino acids. Looked up from germline, CDR1 is LNHDA and CDR2 is SQIVND (reference sequence). The CDR3 DNA sequence: TGTGCCAGTAGAACTAGCGGGATCCCTAATGAGCAGTTCTTC. Translating it yields CASRTSGIPNEQFF.

This clonotype was counted only a few times. This clone may be a read error of a much larger clone one base away. V usage is TRBV6-2 or TRBV6-3 and J usage is TRBJ2-1; 13 nucleotides line up with TRBD2. Germline V gives CDR1 MNHEY, CDR2 SVGEGT. The CDR3 has 15 residues. The DNA for the CDR3 is TGTGCCAGCGGTTACTCGACTAGCGGGGGGAATGAGCAGTTCTTC. This encodes CASGYSTSGGNEQFF.

This clonotype was counted between two and nine times. V usage is TRBV5-4 and J usage is TRBJ2-2; 7 bases map to TRBD1. V was clipped by 5 bases and J by 0 bases; unmatched bases: 4. This CDR3 spans 15 amino acids. CDR1 is SGHNT and CDR2 is YYREEE in the germline V gene (reference sequence). The CDR3 protein is CASRPGTANTGELFF. Here the CDR3 DNA reads TGTGCCAGCAGGCCCGGGACAGCGAACACCGGGGAGCTGTTTTTT.

The rearrangement uses TRBV6-9 and TRBJ2-1, with a weak D call TRBD2 (6 bases). The CDR3 is 13 amino acids. V lost 3 bases and J 13 bases, leaving 16 bases between the germline ends. Germline V gene data show CDR1 as MNHGY and CDR2 as SVAAGI. The CDR3 is CASSYSPSGGQFF. The CDR3 nucleotides read TGTGCCAGCAGTTACAGTCCGTCCGGGGGTCAGTTCTTC.

This clonotype was detected only a few times. The gene calls are TRBV5-4 and TRBJ2-2, with D possibly TRBD2 on 7 matching bases. The CDR3 is 13 amino acids. V dropped 10 bases and J dropped 4 bases, with 14 bases sitting between them. Looked up from germline, CDR1 is SGHNT and CDR2 is YYREEE (reference sequence). CDR3 loop: CAGGGGRTGELFF. The CDR3 DNA is TGTGCCGGAGGGGGGGGTCGCACCGGGGAGCTGTTTTTT.

The table lists this clonotype with a few counts. A much larger clone lies one base from this, so it may be a read error. The V and J genes are TRBV12-3 or TRBV12-4 and TRBJ1-2; D gene unclear. Deletions cut 3 bases from V and 2 bases from J, with 4 bases between. The CDR3 spans 12 residues. The CDR3 region is CASSFRNYGYTF. As DNA, the CDR3 is TGTGCCAGCAGTTTTAGGAACTATGGCTACACCTTC.

This clonotype was detected only a few times. The gene calls are TRBV11-2 and TRBJ2-1, with 16 bases lining up with TRBD2. The trim removed 1 base at V and 4 bases at J, leaving 7 bases unmatched. This CDR3 is 19 amino acids long. CDR1 SGHAT and CDR2 FQNNGV come from the germline V gene. The CDR3 spells CASSLAGLAGGMSYNEQFF. The CDR3 coding sequence is TGTGCCAGCAGCTTAGCGGGACTAGCGGGAGGGATGTCGTACAATGAGCAGTTCTTC.

The chain uses TRBV29-1 and TRBJ2-5, with D tentatively TRBD2 (6 bases). The CDR3 sequence is 15 residues long. Looked up from germline, CDR1 is SQVTM and CDR2 is ANQGSEA. Trimming stripped 3 bases from V and 4 bases from J, with 18 bases between. DNA for the CDR3: TGCAGCGTTGACTATGTGGGAGGAGGAAGAGAGACCCAGTACTTC. It codes for CSVDYVGGGRETQYF.

The genes are TRBV24-1 and TRBJ1-1; TRBD1 aligns across 11 bases. The V gene end was trimmed by 7 bases and the J gene end by 4 bases; junction bases not matched to a gene: 1. The CDR3 has 13 amino acids. Germline assignment: CDR1 KGHDR and CDR2 SFDVKD. The CDR3 loop reads CATRDRGLTEAFF. CDR3 nucleotide sequence: TGTGCCACCAGGGACAGGGGGCTCACTGAAGCTTTCTTT.

At least ten counts were recorded for this clonotype. The rearrangement uses TRBV2 and TRBJ2-3, with 9 bases that match TRBD2. The trim removed 6 bases at V and 9 bases at J, leaving 7 bases unmatched. This CDR3 contains 13 residues. Germline lookup yields CDR1 SNHLY and CDR2 FYNNEI. The CDR3 loop reads CASRREGRGTQYF. The CDR3, as DNA: TGTGCCAGCAGGCGGGAGGGCCGGGGGACGCAGTATTTT.

This clonotype was found many times. The chain has TRBV27 and TRBJ2-1; D possibly corresponds to TRBD2 (7 bases). There are 17 residues in the CDR3. V gave up 2 bases and J gave up 1 base, with 15 bases separating them. Germline V lookup: CDR1 MNHEY, CDR2 SMNVEV (reference sequence). CDR3 loop: CASSLVAGAQSYNEQFF. The DNA for the CDR3 is TGTGCCAGCAGTTTAGTGGCGGGGGCCCAATCCTACAATGAGCAGTTCTTC.

Many counts were recorded for this clonotype. V usage is TRBV15 and J usage is TRBJ2-3, with 9 positions matching TRBD2. V gave up 1 base and J gave up 6 bases; unmatched junction bases: 2. Germline V CDR1 and CDR2: LNHNV, YYDKDF (reference sequence). The CDR3 extends over 14 amino acids. This CDR3 is CATSRASGTDTQYF. The DNA of the CDR3 is TGTGCCACCAGCAGAGCTAGCGGGACGGATACGCAGTATTTT.

Many counts were recorded for this clonotype. This rearrangement joins TRBV11-3 to TRBJ2-1; 9 bases map to TRBD1. V shed 0 bases, J shed 6 bases, and the junction held 9 bases outside the gene matches. Germline V gives CDR1 SGHNT, CDR2 YENEEA. The CDR3 is 17 amino acids. In DNA form, the CDR3 reads TGTGCCAGCAGCTTAGAAGTAGGGACAGGGACCCTCAATGAGCAGTTCTTC. This codes for CASSLEVGTGTLNEQFF.

This clonotype appeared a few times. Given a much more abundant clone one base away, this may be a read error. The gene calls are TRBV12-3 or TRBV12-4 and TRBJ1-2; D is undetermined. CDR3 length: 13 residues. The CDR3 coding sequence is TGTGCCAGCAGTCCTGTGGAAGCCTATGACTACACCTTC. Translating it yields CASSPVEAYDYTF.

This clonotype was seen many times. The chain is built from TRBV7-9 and TRBJ2-5, with D tentatively TRBD1 (6 bases). CDR1 and CDR2 (germline): SEHNR, FQNEAQ (reference sequence). The CDR3 sequence is 14 residues long. The V gene lost 6 bases and the J gene lost 5 bases, with 16 bases spanning the gap. In DNA, the CDR3 is TGTGCCAGCAGGACCACAGGGCGACGGGAGACCCAGTACTTC. Translation gives CASRTTGRRETQYF.

This CDR3 reads CASSLDGLSYERYF. CDR3 bases: TGCGCCAGCAGCTTGGATGGACTCTCCTACGAGAGGTACTTC. The chain couples TRBV5-1 to TRBJ2-7; possible D gene TRBD2, 5 bases. The germline V and J ends were trimmed by 0 bases and 12 bases, with 19 bases remaining between them. CDR3 length: 14 residues. CDR1 is SGHRS, CDR2 YFSETQ, per germline.

This clonotype appeared many times. This chain joins TRBV6-2 or TRBV6-3 and TRBJ1-1; possibly TRBD1 for D (6 bases). The CDR3 covers 16 residues. V lost 0 bases, J lost 1 base, and 12 bases lay in between. The germline gives CDR1 MNHEY, CDR2 SVGEGT. CDR3: CASSYSQGSSNTEAFF. CDR3 DNA: TGTGCCAGCAGTTACTCCCAGGGGAGTTCGAACACTGAAGCTTTCTTT.

This clonotype has ten or more counts. The chain links TRBV30 to TRBJ1-6, with 9 bases aligning to TRBD1. The CDR3 is made up of 13 amino acids. V trimming: 3 bases; J trimming: 9 bases; junction bases outside the gene matches: 3. Germline CDR1 GTSNPN, CDR2 SVGIG (reference sequence). The CDR3 nucleotides read TGTGCCTGGAGCGGACAGGGGAGTTCACCCCTCCACTTT. Its protein product is CAWSGQGSSPLHF.

This clonotype was counted between two and nine times. The chain couples TRBV20-1 to TRBJ2-7, with D possibly TRBD2 on 7 matching bases. V lost 5 bases, J lost 0 bases, and 17 bases lay in between. CDR1 is DFQATT and CDR2 is SNEGSKA in the germline V gene (reference sequence). The CDR3 covers 15 residues. CDR3: CSASLPGGPSYEQYF. For the CDR3, the DNA is TGCAGTGCTTCCTTGCCGGGGGGCCCCTCCTACGAGCAGTACTTC.

In its sample, this clonotype was seen a few times. This chain links TRBV5-5 with TRBJ2-1; TRBD2 is a possible D gene (7 bases). The CDR3 covers 17 residues. V lost 6 bases, J lost 0 bases, and 19 bases lay in between. Germline values: CDR1 SGHKS, CDR2 YYEKEE (reference sequence). For the CDR3, the DNA is TGTGCCAGCACCCGAGGGGGGGGTTCCTTCTCCTACAATGAGCAGTTCTTC. Protein product: CASTRGGGSFSYNEQFF.

The DNA of the CDR3 is TGTGCCAGCAGCTTACGGCTACAGGGCGTTGGCTTGTGGGACACTGAAGCTTTCTTT. Protein sequence: CASSLRLQGVGLWDTEAFF. The chain is built from TRBV11-2 and TRBJ1-1, with D possibly matching TRBD1 (6 bases). Germline CDR1 SGHAT, CDR2 FQNNGV. The V gene lost 2 bases and the J gene lost 3 bases, with 25 bases spanning the gap. CDR3 length equals 19 residues. Filled out from reference TRBV11-2 and TRBJ1-1, the complete variable domain reads EAGVAQSPRYKIIEKRQSVAFWCNPISGHATLYWYQQILGQGPKLLIQFQNNGVVDDSQLPKDRFSAERLKGVDSTLKIQPAKLEDSAVYLCASSLRLQGVGLWDTEAFFGQGTRLTVV.

This clonotype was seen at least ten times. The V call is TRBV2, the J call TRBJ1-5, with D possibly matching TRBD1 (6 bases). Germline V gene sequence: CDR1 SNHLY, CDR2 FYNNEI. This CDR3 is built from 15 residues. The germline V and J ends were trimmed by 7 bases and 6 bases, with 19 bases remaining between them. The CDR3 DNA is TGTGCCAGCACTAACGACAGGAGGTCAACTCAGCCCCAGCATTTT. Its protein product is CASTNDRRSTQPQHF.